This entry lists 28 T cell receptor beta chains sequenced from one sample in a study of T cells after posttransplantation cyclophosphamide. A marrow graft followed busulfan-fludarabine conditioning, with cyclophosphamide on days +3 and +4. Profiled with immunoSEQ multiplex PCR; TCRdb holds only in-frame clones, not every one. The sample yields some 5,000 clones, without any singletons. The sample consisted of PBMCs, taken after allogeneic stem cell transplant with posttransplant cyclophosphamide. The receptors here all came from a male patient aged 60-70 years who received an allogeneic stem cell transplant from a related donor, was CMV-positive, and had no GVHD. A subset of T cells may come from the graft donor.

This clone was counted many times. V and J are TRBV28 and TRBJ1-5; 9 bases are a match to TRBD1. This CDR3 contains 15 residues. The J segment lost 7 bases and the V segment lost 8 bases, leaving 12 bases of the junction unmatched. CDR1 and CDR2 from the germline V gene are MDHEN and SYDVKM. The CDR3 nucleotides are TGTGCCAGCCTAGGCGGGACAGGGATGAACCAGCCCCAGCATTTT. It is translated as CASLGGTGMNQPQHF.

This clone was counted many times. The chain combines TRBV15 with TRBJ1-1; 7 bases fit TRBD1. The CDR3 has 17 residues. CDR1 is LNHNV, CDR2 YYDKDF, per germline (reference sequence). With V trimmed by 2 bases and J by 3 bases, 12 bases remained unmatched. The CDR3 is CATSRFEFGTVYTEAFF. The DNA for the CDR3 is TGTGCCACCAGCAGATTTGAATTTGGGACAGTCTACACTGAAGCTTTCTTT.

In its sample, this clone is medium-sized. One end of the junction is discordant with germline, which a read error may explain. The chain joins TRBV7-7 to TRBJ2-7, with 7 bases matching TRBD1. The CDR3 consists of 15 residues. The germline V gene encodes CDR1 SSHAT and CDR2 FNYEAQ (reference sequence). The CDR3 is CASSLGTAKSYEQYF. The CDR3 DNA reads as TGTGCTAGCAGCTTAGGGACAGCTAAAAGCTACGAGCAGTACTTC.

Many counts were recorded for this clone. The gene calls are TRBV7-9 and TRBJ2-2; 9 nucleotides align to TRBD2. Trimming removed 1 base from V and 0 bases from J; junction bases left unmatched: 0. Germline values: CDR1 SEHNR, CDR2 FQNEAQ (reference sequence). The CDR3 is 16 residues long. In DNA form, the CDR3 reads TGTGCCAGCAGCTTAGTAGCGGGGGCGAACACCGGGGAGCTGTTTTTT. It encodes CASSLVAGANTGELFF.

The J gene is TRBJ2-2, the V gene TRBV7-3, with a possible D match to TRBD2 (6 bases). The germline CDR1 and CDR2 sequences are SGHTA and FQGTGA. The CDR3 totals 16 residues. V was cut by 1 base and J by 0 bases, with 9 bases left in between. The CDR3 sequence is CASSLMGGSNTGELFF. The CDR3 DNA sequence: TGTGCCAGCAGCTTAATGGGGGGTTCGAACACCGGGGAGCTGTTTTTT.

This clone was counted at least ten times. The V gene is TRBV6-6, the J gene TRBJ1-2; D is undetermined. The CDR3 consists of 13 residues. V lost 0 bases to trimming and J lost 4 bases, with 6 bases between them. Germline-derived CDR1 and CDR2 are MNHNY and SVGAGI (reference sequence). The DNA for the CDR3 is TGTGCCAGCAGTTACTCTCCGCGCTATGGCTACACCTTC. As protein: CASSYSPRYGYTF.

This clone was observed at least ten times. V is TRBV6-1 and J is TRBJ1-2, with a weak D call TRBD1 (5 bases). CDR1 is MNHNS and CDR2 is SASEGT in the germline V gene. Trimming removed 0 bases from V and 0 bases from J, with 14 bases in between. The CDR3 consists of 17 residues. The CDR3 here is CASSEAQKGRANYGYTF. The CDR3 DNA sequence: TGTGCCAGCAGTGAAGCGCAAAAGGGGAGGGCTAACTATGGCTACACCTTC.

This clone was observed at least ten times. J is TRBJ2-7 and V is TRBV7-9, with TRBD1 matching 7 bases. With 1 base clipped from V and 0 bases from J, the junction kept 6 bases outside the gene matches. The CDR3 totals 16 residues. CDR1 and CDR2 (germline): SEHNR, FQNEAQ (reference sequence). In DNA form, the CDR3 reads TGTGCCAGCAGCTTAGAGACAGGGAGTTTCTCCTACGAGCAGTACTTC. It encodes CASSLETGSFSYEQYF. Filled out from reference TRBV7-9 and TRBJ2-7, the complete variable domain reads DTGVSQNPRHKITKRGQNVTFRCDPISEHNRLYWYRQTLGQGPEFLTYFQNEAQLEKSRLLSDRFSAERPKGSFSTLEIQRTEQGDSAMYLCASSLETGSFSYEQYFGPGTRLTVT.

The chain carries TRBV6-6 and TRBJ2-3; a weak D match, TRBD2 (7 bases). Per the germline V gene, CDR1 is MNHNY and CDR2 is SVGAGI (reference sequence). The CDR3 loop spans 16 amino acids. With 2 bases removed from V and 3 bases from J, the gap between germline ends came to 15 bases. CDR3 in DNA: TGTGCCAGCAGTTACGGCGGGGGCTGGAGGACAGATACGCAGTATTTT. It translates to CASSYGGGWRTDTQYF.

This chain joins TRBV28 and TRBJ1-2; 8 bases line up with TRBD1. The germline V gene encodes CDR1 MDHEN and CDR2 SYDVKM. The junction had 5 bases not matched to a gene; V was cut back by 6 bases and J by 8 bases. The CDR3 is 12 residues long. The CDR3 loop reads CASRQGARGYTF. The CDR3 DNA reads as TGTGCCAGCAGGCAGGGGGCGAGGGGCTACACCTTC.

The V call is TRBV4-1, the J call TRBJ2-3; 9 nucleotides match TRBD1. This CDR3 has 17 amino acids. With 0 bases clipped from V and 2 bases from J, the junction kept 6 bases outside the gene matches. CDR1 and CDR2 (germline): MGHRA, YSYEKL. CDR3: CASSQDWDREFTDTQYF. The CDR3 bases are TGCGCCAGCAGCCAAGATTGGGACAGGGAGTTCACAGATACGCAGTATTTT.

In this sample, this clone turned up many times. The chain carries TRBV5-1 and TRBJ2-1; 9 nucleotides match TRBD1. Germline CDR1 reads SGHRS; CDR2 reads YFSETQ. This CDR3 is 17 amino acids long. Unmatched junction bases numbered 12, after V lost 2 bases and J lost 6 bases. The CDR3 protein is CASSFRIPGQGFNEQFF. The CDR3 DNA follows: TGCGCCAGCAGCTTCCGGATACCCGGACAGGGGTTCAATGAGCAGTTCTTC.

This clone has just a few counts. The chain is built from TRBV7-2 and TRBJ1-6; TRBD1 matches 11 bases. The germline CDR1 and CDR2 sequences are SGHTA and FQGNSA. The CDR3 extends over 15 amino acids. After removal of 1 base from V and 9 bases from J, the junction contained 2 bases not matched to a gene. CDR3 sequence (DNA): TGTGCCAGCAGCTTAGAGGGACAGGGGGGTTCACCCCTCCACTTT. Protein product: CASSLEGQGGSPLHF. Full variable domain (remainder filled in from reference TRBV7-2 and TRBJ1-6): GAGVSQSPSNKVTEKGKDVELRCDPISGHTALYWYRQSLGQGLEFLIYFQGNSAPDKSGLPSDRFSAERTGGSVSTLTIQRTQQEDSAVYLCASSLEGQGGSPLHFGNGTRLTVT.

This clone was counted between two and nine times. J is TRBJ1-5 and V is TRBV27; D gene uncertain. CDR1 and CDR2 from the germline V gene are MNHEY and SMNVEV (reference sequence). Trimming removed 3 bases at V and 4 bases at J, with 4 bases between. The CDR3 extends over 12 amino acids. The CDR3 reads CASSFRNQPQHF. The DNA for the CDR3 is TGTGCCAGCAGTTTCCGTAATCAGCCCCAGCATTTT.

The chain couples TRBV7-9 to TRBJ2-1, with TRBD2 as a possible D gene (5 bases). Per the germline V gene, CDR1 is SEHNR and CDR2 is FQNEAQ (reference sequence). Trimming removed 3 bases at V and 2 bases at J, with 17 bases between. The CDR3 covers 17 residues. The CDR3 here is CASSLIGISGPYNEQFF. The CDR3 DNA sequence: TGTGCCAGCAGCTTGATCGGAATAAGCGGCCCCTACAATGAGCAGTTCTTC. The variable domain in full, with the rest retrieved from reference TRBV7-9 and TRBJ2-1, is DTGVSQNPRHKITKRGQNVTFRCDPISEHNRLYWYRQTLGQGPEFLTYFQNEAQLEKSRLLSDRFSAERPKGSFSTLEIQRTEQGDSAMYLCASSLIGISGPYNEQFFGPGTRLTVL.

This sequence joins TRBV6-5 and TRBJ2-2; D gene unclear. Trimming took 0 bases from V and 5 from J, leaving 7 bases between them. CDR1 is MNHEY, CDR2 SVGAGI, per germline. There are 14 residues in the CDR3. The CDR3 DNA reads as TGTGCCAGCAGTTACTCCCCCAGTACCGGGGAGCTGTTTTTT. This sequence encodes CASSYSPSTGELFF.

This clone was recorded at least ten times. The gene calls are TRBV11-3 and TRBJ1-1; D not resolved. V lost 0 bases and J 4 bases, leaving 9 bases between the germline ends. From germline, CDR1 is SGHNT and CDR2 YENEEA. This CDR3 is built from 14 residues. CDR3: CASSLEGGSTEAFF. Written as DNA, the CDR3 is TGTGCCAGCAGCTTAGAGGGAGGCAGCACTGAAGCTTTCTTT. Complete variable domain (other parts from reference TRBV11-3 and TRBJ1-1): EAGVVQSPRYKIIEKKQPVAFWCNPISGHNTLYWYLQNLGQGPELLIRYENEEAVDDSQLPKDRFSAERLKGVDSTLKIQPAELGDSAVYLCASSLEGGSTEAFFGQGTRLTVV.

This clone was seen many times. The rearrangement uses TRBV7-9 and TRBJ2-7; TRBD1 is a possible D gene (6 bases). V was pared by 7 bases and J by 3 bases, with 10 bases between. The CDR3 loop spans 12 amino acids. Germline assignment: CDR1 SEHNR and CDR2 FQNEAQ (reference sequence). The DNA of the CDR3 is TGTGCCAGCAAAGACAGGTACTACGAGCAGTACTTC. This encodes CASKDRYYEQYF.

The rearrangement joins TRBV28 to TRBJ2-7; D may be TRBD1 (5 bases). Trimming removed 2 bases at V and 0 bases at J, with 17 bases between. CDR3 size: 17 residues. Per germline, CDR1 MDHEN and CDR2 SYDVKM. CDR3: CASSLAPQAYFSYEQYF. For the CDR3, the DNA is TGTGCCAGCAGTTTAGCCCCACAGGCCTATTTCTCCTACGAGCAGTACTTC.

This clone was detected a few times. V gene TRBV11-3 combines with J gene TRBJ2-7, with 7 bases that match TRBD1. The J segment lost 2 bases and the V segment lost 5 bases, leaving 9 bases of the junction unmatched. There are 15 residues in the CDR3. Germline loops: CDR1 SGHNT, CDR2 YENEEA. CDR3 sequence reads: CASSPAGTVAYEQYF. Here the CDR3 DNA reads TGTGCCAGCAGCCCGGCCGGGACAGTAGCCTACGAGCAGTACTTC.

By share, this clone ranks as medium-sized. Relative to the germline gene, one junction end is altered; a read error may explain this. The chain links TRBV27 to TRBJ1-2, with 7 bases identical to TRBD1. This CDR3 has 14 amino acids. Germline V gene sequence: CDR1 MNHEY, CDR2 SMNVEV (reference sequence). As DNA, the CDR3 is TGTGCCAGCAGGAGTTTAGGGACAGAGGGGCAATGGTCCTTC. Its protein is CASRSLGTEGQWSF.

In this sample, this clone turned up many times. This sequence joins TRBV2 and TRBJ2-5; the D is unclear. Trimming removed 4 bases from V and 0 bases from J, with 3 bases in between. Germline CDR1 reads SNHLY; CDR2 reads FYNNEI. This CDR3 contains 12 residues. The CDR3 DNA reads TGTGCCAGCAGTGTTAACCAAGAGACCCAGTACTTC. This sequence encodes CASSVNQETQYF. The full variable domain, with the rest looked up from reference TRBV2 and TRBJ2-5, is EPEVTQTPSHQVTQMGQEVILRCVPISNHLYFYWYRQILGQKVEFLVSFYNNEISEKSEIFDDQFSVERPDGSNFTLKIRSTKLEDSAMYFCASSVNQETQYFGPGTRLLVL.

This clone was detected ten times or more. The chain couples TRBV18 to TRBJ2-2, with a weak D call TRBD2 (6 bases). V was pared by 0 bases and J by 1 base, with 9 bases between. The length of the CDR3 is 16 residues. Germline assignment: CDR1 KGHSH and CDR2 LQKENI. The CDR3 spells CASSPPGLQNTGELFF. CDR3 bases: TGTGCCAGCTCACCACCGGGACTCCAGAACACCGGGGAGCTGTTTTTT.

This clone was recorded a few times. The genes are TRBV2 and TRBJ2-3; 14 nucleotides match TRBD2. The CDR3 sequence is 14 residues long. V lost 9 bases to trimming and J lost 4 bases; unmatched junction nucleotides: 3. Germline CDR1 SNHLY, CDR2 FYNNEI. The CDR3 region is CARGLAGAPDTQYF. The CDR3 DNA follows: TGTGCCAGGGGACTAGCGGGGGCCCCAGATACGCAGTATTTT.

This clone appeared many times. V is TRBV15 and J is TRBJ1-2; the D gene is possibly TRBD1 (6 bases). Between the trimmed V and J ends, which lost 5 bases and 1 base, there was a span of 11 bases. Germline V CDR1 and CDR2: LNHNV, YYDKDF (reference sequence). CDR3 length: 14 amino acids. As DNA, the CDR3 is TGTGCCACCAGCTTCCGGACAGATAACTATGGCTACACCTTC. Translation gives CATSFRTDNYGYTF.

This clone was detected many times. V and J are TRBV6-5 and TRBJ1-1, with unresolved D. V lost 2 bases, J lost 5 bases, and 12 bases lay in between. This CDR3 is 14 amino acids long. Germline CDR1 MNHEY, CDR2 SVGAGI. This CDR3 is CASSYGSGLTEAFF. For the CDR3, the DNA is TGTGCCAGCAGTTACGGTTCGGGATTAACTGAAGCTTTCTTT.

This clone was picked up many times. V usage is TRBV6-5 and J usage is TRBJ2-3, with 8 positions matching TRBD2. The CDR3 sequence is 15 residues long. J was trimmed by 5 bases and V by 6 bases; bases with no gene match: 10. Germline values: CDR1 MNHEY, CDR2 SVGAGI. The chain's CDR3 is CASRNRAGGEDTQYF. The DNA of the CDR3 is TGTGCCAGCAGAAACCGGGCGGGAGGAGAAGATACGCAGTATTTT.

Judged by abundance, this clone is medium-sized. J is TRBJ2-6 and V is TRBV11-3, with unresolved D. Germline assignment: CDR1 SGHNT and CDR2 YENEEA. The CDR3 is 16 residues long. V lost 3 bases, J lost 0 bases, and 9 bases lay in between. The chain's CDR3 is CASSFKYYSGANVLTF. The CDR3 coding sequence is TGTGCCAGCAGCTTTAAGTACTACTCTGGGGCCAACGTCCTGACTTTC.